This T cell receptor (beta chain) was retrieved from a study of cytomegalovirus exposure and HLA in healthy donors. Findings and limits, study-wide: Rare TCR sequences predominated, though certain public TCRs were found in many donors.

V lost 2 bases and J 5 bases, leaving 16 bases between the germline ends. Looked up from germline, CDR1 is LNHDA and CDR2 is SQIVND (reference sequence). The CDR3 is 16 amino acids. PCR amplification relied on 60 Vbeta primers (plus 13 Jbeta primers). As handled by the study authors: In a later analysis, around 87 million unique TCR beta chains included roughly 11 million shared by two or more donors. TCRdb's table, derived via immunoSEQ multiplex PCR, lists solely in-frame clones and lacks some. V, J and clone size derive from that table, while D and trimming were established from the DNA sequence. The sample contains about 160,000 clones, around four fifths of which appear only once. This clone was detected a few times. Its cognate antigen is unknown.

Sequenced sample: PBMCs. This sequence joins TRBV19 and TRBJ2-1; weak D call: TRBD2 (7 bases). The TCR comes from a man between 18 and 29 years old in good health and CMV-seropositive. CDR3 bases: TGTGCCAGTAGTATAATCTTGGGGGGGGGCAACAATGAGCAGTTCTTC. It encodes CASSIILGGGNNEQFF.